Listed below are T cell receptor beta chains from one sample, sequenced in a study of shared clonotypes between healthy human individuals. TCRdb's copy holds only in-frame clones and misses some; the assay was immunoSEQ multiplex PCR. The sample includes millions of clones, about 95% of them seen just once. Sequences were obtained from naive CD8+ T cells sorted from blood. All receptors derive from a man aged 18 to 30 in good health. CDR3s include the opening cysteine and the closing phenylalanine or tryptophan. Each record gives: clone size, J gene, D gene, V gene, CDR3 protein, CDR3 DNA. The D gene is left open where the match is weak. Rows give clone size only sometimes, using once, few, many, or a class for an expanded clone.

>-|TRBJ1-1|-|TRBV4-1
CASSQDFDTEAFF
TGCGCCAGCAGCCAAGATTTTGACACTGAAGCTTTCTTT
>-|TRBJ2-5|TRBD2|TRBV7-7
CASSSILAGEETQYF
TGTGCTAGCAGCTCAATACTAGCGGGGGAGGAGACCCAGTACTTC
>-|TRBJ2-7|TRBD2|TRBV6-1
CASSPGTSGSNEQYF
TGTGCCAGCAGCCCCGGGACTAGCGGGAGTAACGAGCAGTACTTC
>-|TRBJ2-5|TRBD2|TRBV2
CASSETAGTQETQYF
TGTGCCAGCAGTGAAACAGCGGGGACCCAAGAGACCCAGTACTTC
>-|TRBJ2-1|-|TRBV7-3
CASSLGRGTTYNEQFF
TGTGCCAGCAGTCTCGGTAGGGGGACGACCTACAATGAGCAGTTCTTC
>-|TRBJ1-1|-|TRBV5-4
CASSLDRERGAFF
TGTGCCAGCAGCTTGGACAGGGAGCGGGGGGCTTTCTTT
>-|TRBJ2-7|TRBD1|TRBV4-3
CASSQGDRVNYEQYF
TGCGCCAGCAGCCAAGGGGACAGGGTTAATTACGAGCAGTACTTC
>-|TRBJ2-7|-|TRBV27
CASSSLTGTPNSYEQYF
TGTGCCAGCAGTTCTCTAACCGGGACGCCGAACTCCTACGAGCAGTACTTC
>-|TRBJ2-5|-|TRBV9
CASSVALAGETQYF
TGTGCCAGCAGCGTAGCCCTCGCCGGGGAGACCCAGTACTTC
>-|TRBJ1-2|-|TRBV30
CAWSVDTWGYTF
TGTGCCTGGAGTGTAGATACCTGGGGCTACACCTTC
>-|TRBJ2-5|-|TRBV28
CASTSNYQETQYF
TGTGCCAGCACCAGCAATTACCAAGAGACCCAGTACTTC
>-|TRBJ2-3|TRBD2|TRBV5-4
CASSPGLAEGTDTQYF
TGTGCCAGCAGTCCCGGACTAGCGGAGGGGACAGATACGCAGTATTTT
>-|TRBJ1-2|-|TRBV7-2
CASSYRLGFNYGYTF
TGTGCCAGCAGCTACCGACTGGGGTTTAACTATGGCTACACCTTC
>-|TRBJ2-7|-|TRBV6-5
CASSYLEEGWSEQYF
TGTGCCAGCAGTTATCTCGAAGAGGGATGGTCCGAGCAGTACTTC
>-|TRBJ2-1|-|TRBV9
CASAPGGLSYNEQFF
TGTGCCAGCGCCCCTGGGGGGCTCTCCTACAATGAGCAGTTCTTC
>-|TRBJ2-1|TRBD1|TRBV27
CASSLTGQGNNEQFF
TGTGCCAGCAGCTTAACGGGACAGGGGAACAATGAGCAGTTCTTC
>-|TRBJ2-1|-|TRBV5-4
CASSLALRMPHEQFF
TGTGCCAGCAGCTTGGCCTTGCGGATGCCCCATGAGCAGTTCTTC
>-|TRBJ2-2|TRBD2|TRBV4-1
CASSQDLPRAGMDTGELFF
TGCGCCAGCAGCCAAGATCTCCCGCGAGCGGGGATGGACACCGGGGAGCTGTTTTTT
>-|TRBJ2-6|-|TRBV13
CASSSPTGANVLTF
TGTGCCAGCAGCTCTCCGACGGGGGCCAACGTCCTGACTTTC
>-|TRBJ1-2|-|TRBV29-1
CSSPGGGGYTF
TGCAGCTCGCCCGGGGGCGGCGGCTACACCTTC
>-|TRBJ2-7|-|TRBV28
CASSSLTRGQSSYEQYF
TGTGCCAGCAGTTCTCTTACCAGGGGCCAAAGCTCCTACGAGCAGTACTTC
>-|TRBJ2-3|TRBD2|TRBV5-1
CASRGGWRETDTQYF
TGCGCCAGCCGCGGGGGGTGGCGAGAAACAGATACGCAGTATTTT
>-|TRBJ2-2|TRBD1|TRBV7-3
CASSSTGGNTGELFF
TGTGCCAGCAGTTCGACAGGGGGGAACACCGGGGAGCTGTTTTTT
>-|TRBJ2-5|TRBD1|TRBV6-1
CASSELGWGTGGETQYF
TGTGCCAGCAGTGAATTAGGGTGGGGGACAGGGGGAGAGACCCAGTACTTC
>-|TRBJ2-7|-|TRBV10-2
CASSTGYSYEQYF
TGCGCCAGCTCGACAGGCTACTCCTACGAGCAGTACTTC
>-|TRBJ1-4|-|TRBV2
CASSAVVGDEKLFF
TGTGCCAGCAGCGCTGTAGTGGGGGATGAAAAACTGTTTTTT
>-|TRBJ2-5|TRBD2|TRBV13
CASSLEGLAGQETQYF
TGTGCCAGCAGCTTAGAAGGGCTAGCGGGGCAAGAGACCCAGTACTTC
>-|TRBJ2-5|-|TRBV21-1
CASTPQETQYF
TGTGCCAGCACCCCTCAAGAGACCCAGTACTTC
>-|TRBJ1-1|-|TRBV9
CASSVGTNTEAFF
TGTGCCAGCAGCGTAGGGACGAACACTGAAGCTTTCTTT
>-|TRBJ2-2|TRBD1|TRBV7-7
CASSAGTGVTGELFF
TGTGCTAGCAGCGCCGGGACAGGGGTAACCGGGGAGCTGTTTTTT
>-|TRBJ1-4|TRBD1|TRBV2
CASRGQGAHEKLFF
TGTGCCAGCAGGGGGCAGGGGGCGCACGAAAAACTGTTTTTT
>-|TRBJ2-3|-|TRBV7-2
CASSLVHRSADTQYF
TGTGCCAGCAGCTTAGTCCATCGGTCGGCGGATACGCAGTATTTT
>-|TRBJ1-2|-|TRBV4-1
CASSQDRFGAYGYTF
TGCGCCAGCAGCCAAGACAGGTTTGGGGCCTATGGCTACACCTTC
>once|TRBJ1-6|-|TRBV6-6
CASSRTGTNNSPLHF
TGTGCCAGCAGCCGTACCGGGACAAACAATTCACCCCTCCACTTT
>-|TRBJ2-1|-|TRBV5-5
CASSLGEGNEQFF
TGTGCCAGCAGCTTGGGTGAGGGGAATGAGCAGTTCTTC
>-|TRBJ2-7|TRBD2|TRBV28
CASRGVGDYEQYF
TGTGCCAGCCGGGGGGTAGGGGACTACGAGCAGTACTTC
>-|TRBJ2-7|-|TRBV13
CASSERLFSYEQYF
TGTGCCAGCAGCGAAAGACTATTCTCCTACGAGCAGTACTTC
>-|TRBJ1-1|-|TRBV11-2
CASSERGGNTEAFF
TGTGCCAGCAGCGAACGAGGGGGGAACACTGAAGCTTTCTTT
>-|TRBJ2-1|TRBD1|TRBV29-1
CSVGRTGVYWGDEQFF
TGCAGCGTTGGGAGGACAGGGGTTTATTGGGGGGATGAGCAGTTCTTC